These 32 T cell receptor beta chains were all obtained from the same sample, sequenced in a study of T-cell memory formation after mild COVID-19 (dated by TCRdb to the early 2020s). The protocol used for the library was 5' RACE. The reads were generated on an Illumina NovaSeq 6000. The public reads were run again by TCRdb, first through fastp at Q25 and then through MiXCR, and only productive beta chains were kept. Each entry merges the rows of one CDR3 protein and shows their most common DNA and genes. Across this sample there are approximately 260,000 distinct CDR3 sequences, with around 15% seen only once. The top ten constitute approximately 3.6% of the sample. The specimen sequenced was PBMCs or a T cell subset sorted from them (not recorded which). The receptors were sampled from a young man who had mild COVID-19 (a few samples of this study predate the infection). The sample titles of this study are shuffled in the database, so cell type and time point are left out; the donor was told from shared clones.

The sample holds one count of this clonotype. A read error may be the cause here, since a much bigger clone is one base away. The genes are TRBV5-1 and TRBJ2-1; tentatively, D is TRBD2 (5 bases). The V end lost 4 bases, the J end lost 6 bases, and 20 bases lay between the germline ends. CDR3 length: 16 amino acids. Per the germline V gene, CDR1 is SGHRS and CDR2 is YFSETQ. The CDR3, as DNA: TGCGCCAGCAGCCCAAGTCGGGGAAGGACCCCCAATGAGCAGTTCTTC. Its translation is CASSPSRGRTPNEQFF.

The chain is built from TRBV7-2 and TRBJ2-3; the D is unclear. Trimming left V 1 base short and J 4 bases short, with 6 bases between. The length of the CDR3 is 13 residues. Germline V lookup: CDR1 SGHTA, CDR2 FQGNSA. DNA for the CDR3: TGTGCCAGCAGCTTAGGGGTAGCAGATACGCAGTATTTT. Protein product: CASSLGVADTQYF.

The V and J genes are TRBV19 and TRBJ1-1; tentative D call: TRBD1 (6 bases). CDR3 length equals 15 residues. V was pared by 5 bases and J by 5 bases, with 18 bases between. Germline lookup yields CDR1 LNHDA and CDR2 SQIVND (reference sequence). The CDR3 coding sequence is TGTGCCAGTAGTCCGGTATTAGGGGGGCAAACTGAAGCTTTCTTT. Its protein is CASSPVLGGQTEAFF.

This clonotype was recorded a few times. V and J are TRBV12-3 or TRBV12-4 and TRBJ1-5, with unresolved D. The V and J ends lost 6 bases and 2 bases respectively, with 11 bases between them. The length of the CDR3 is 14 residues. This CDR3 reads CASSSGPGNQPQHF. The DNA for the CDR3 is TGTGCCAGCAGCTCCGGCCCGGGCAATCAGCCCCAGCATTTT.

The genes are TRBV4-3 and TRBJ2-3; 11 nucleotides align to TRBD2. Losses at the gene ends were 4 bases for V and 1 base for J; bases not matched to a gene: 4. This CDR3 has 16 amino acids. Germline CDR1 and CDR2: LGHNA and YSLEER. CDR3 nucleotide sequence: TGCGCCAGCAGCCCGGGACTAGCGGACCGCACAGATACGCAGTATTTT. Protein sequence: CASSPGLADRTDTQYF.

The rearrangement links TRBV10-3 to TRBJ2-5, with a possible D match to TRBD2 (6 bases). V shed 8 bases and J shed 4 bases, with 11 bases lying between them. CDR1 is ENHRY, CDR2 SYGVKD, per germline. The CDR3 sequence is 12 residues long. In DNA, the CDR3 is TGTGCCATCGGGCAGGGAGGAGAGACCCAGTACTTC. Its translation: CAIGQGGETQYF.

The CDR3 reads CASSPGGQTQYF. The CDR3 region has the DNA TGTGCCAGCAGTCCAGGGGGTCAGACCCAGTACTTC. The rearrangement uses TRBV2 and TRBJ2-5; TRBD1 matches 7 bases. J was trimmed by 6 bases and V by 5 bases; bases with no gene match: 3. CDR3 size: 12 residues. In germline, CDR1 is SNHLY, CDR2 FYNNEI.

The chain is built from TRBV2 and TRBJ1-6; D gene uncertain. Germline CDR1 SNHLY, CDR2 FYNNEI. This CDR3 is 13 amino acids long. Trimming left V 6 bases short and J 7 bases short, with 10 bases between. This chain's CDR3 is CASRAGPNSPLHF. The DNA for the CDR3 is TGTGCCAGCAGGGCCGGACCGAATTCACCCCTCCACTTT. The full variable domain, completed using reference TRBV2 and TRBJ1-6, is EPEVTQTPSHQVTQMGQEVILRCVPISNHLYFYWYRQILGQKVEFLVSFYNNEISEKSEIFDDQFSVERPDGSNFTLKIRSTKLEDSAMYFCASRAGPNSPLHFGNGTRLTVT.

This clonotype has just a few counts. The V gene is TRBV9, the J gene TRBJ2-1, with a possible D match to TRBD2 (5 bases). From germline, CDR1 is SGDLS and CDR2 YYNGEE. V lost 4 bases and J 5 bases, leaving 22 bases between the germline ends. This CDR3 region has 17 residues. The CDR3 sequence is CASSPQSSGIQNNEQFF. The CDR3 DNA reads as TGTGCCAGCAGCCCCCAATCTTCGGGGATACAAAACAATGAGCAGTTCTTC.

The genes are TRBV7-9 and TRBJ2-7; 9 nucleotides agree with TRBD1. The CDR3 loop spans 12 amino acids. V lost 5 bases, J lost 7 bases, and 3 bases stayed unmatched. In germline, CDR1 is SEHNR, CDR2 FQNEAQ (reference sequence). CDR3 sequence: CASSRDREEQYV. Here the CDR3 DNA reads TGTGCCAGCAGCCGGGACAGGGAAGAGCAGTACGTC.

This clonotype has more than one count but fewer than ten. V is TRBV28 and J is TRBJ1-5; 10 nucleotides match TRBD1. This CDR3 comprises 16 residues. The germline V gene has CDR1 MDHEN and CDR2 SYDVKM. The ends lost 3 bases at V and 7 bases at J; junction bases unmatched: 9. The DNA of the CDR3 is TGTGCCAGCAGTTTCCGGGACAGGGGACGATGGCAGCCCCAGCATTTT. Translated, it gives CASSFRDRGRWQPQHF.

This clonotype occurred a few times. V and J are TRBV7-2 and TRBJ2-3, with 9 bases lining up with TRBD2. Germline V gene lookup returns CDR1 SGHTA and CDR2 FQGNSA. The V and J ends lost 4 bases and 7 bases, in that order; junction bases with no gene match: 3. The length of the CDR3 is 13 residues. The CDR3 region is CASSSSGTNTQYF. CDR3 sequence (DNA): TGTGCCAGCAGCTCTAGCGGGACTAATACGCAGTATTTT.

Here the CDR3 DNA reads TGTGCCAGCAGCCAAGATTTGCGGGGGGACAGCTATGGCTACACCTTC. Translated, it gives CASSQDLRGDSYGYTF. The V gene is TRBV4-2, the J gene TRBJ1-2; 7 bases map to TRBD1. The CDR3 has 16 residues. With 0 bases clipped from V and 4 bases from J, the junction kept 8 bases outside the gene matches. Germline-derived CDR1 and CDR2 are LGHNA and YNFKEQ.

CDR3 amino acids: CASSLGTNDEKLFF. The CDR3 coding sequence is TGTGCCAGCAGTTTGGGGACTAACGATGAAAAACTGTTTTTT. The chain joins TRBV12-3 or TRBV12-4 to TRBJ1-4; D is possibly TRBD1 (5 bases). CDR3 length: 14 amino acids. The V gene lost 3 bases and the J gene lost 6 bases, with 11 bases spanning the gap.

The chain employs TRBV6-5 and TRBJ1-1; D is uncertain. This CDR3 is 15 amino acids long. Deletions cut 0 bases from V and 1 base from J, with 9 bases between. CDR1 and CDR2 from the germline V gene are MNHEY and SVGAGI. CDR3 bases: TGTGCCAGCAGTTACTCGAACAAGGGGAACACTGAAGCTTTCTTT. Amino acids: CASSYSNKGNTEAFF.

This clonotype was counted between two and nine times. V gene TRBV7-3 combines with J gene TRBJ1-1; no clear D. Trimming pared 5 bases from V and 1 base from J, leaving 8 bases between. Germline lookup yields CDR1 SGHTA and CDR2 FQGTGA. This CDR3 is 13 amino acids long. The CDR3 here is CASSRLWNTEAFF. In nucleotides, the CDR3 is TGTGCCAGCAGCCGGCTTTGGAACACTGAAGCTTTCTTT.

The rearrangement uses TRBV7-9 and TRBJ2-7; D is uncertain. Trimming pared 5 bases from V and 3 bases from J, leaving 11 bases between. There are 13 residues in the CDR3. The germline gives CDR1 SEHNR, CDR2 FQNEAQ (reference sequence). The CDR3 DNA follows: TGTGCCAGCAGCCAGGATCAGGACTACGAGCAGTACTTC. Its protein is CASSQDQDYEQYF.

This chain joins TRBV27 and TRBJ2-5; 11 bases match TRBD2. The ends lost 4 bases at V and 3 bases at J; junction bases unmatched: 7. The CDR3 is made up of 16 amino acids. CDR1 MNHEY and CDR2 SMNVEV come from the germline V gene (reference sequence). The CDR3 DNA reads as TGTGCCAGCAGTTCCCCTAGCGGGGGGATGGAAGAGACCCAGTACTTC. It encodes CASSSPSGGMEETQYF.

This clonotype was found many times. The gene calls are TRBV19 and TRBJ1-1, with TRBD1 matching over 7 bases. The CDR3 spans 15 residues. V gave up 6 bases and J gave up 3 bases; unmatched junction bases: 10. The germline gives CDR1 LNHDA, CDR2 SQIVND (reference sequence). The CDR3 is CASRGGQRSDTEAFF. CDR3 DNA sequence: TGTGCCAGTAGGGGGGGACAGAGGTCGGACACTGAAGCTTTCTTT.

This clonotype was detected many times. The chain joins TRBV7-8 to TRBJ1-5; TRBD1 is a possible D gene (5 bases). V was pared by 5 bases and J by 4 bases, with 12 bases between. The germline V gene has CDR1 SGHVS and CDR2 FQNEAQ. This CDR3 spans 14 amino acids. CDR3 coding DNA: TGTGCCAGCAGCCGGGACTCTCCTAATCAGCCCCAGCATTTT. It codes for CASSRDSPNQPQHF. The complete variable domain, with remaining parts taken from reference TRBV7-8 and TRBJ1-5, reads GAGVSQSPRYKVAKRGQDVALRCDPISGHVSLFWYQQALGQGPEFLTYFQNEAQLDKSGLPSDRFFAERPEGSVSTLKIQRTQQEDSAVYLCASSRDSPNQPQHFGDGTRLSIL.

The chain is built from TRBV7-2 and TRBJ1-1; no reliable D call. Germline values: CDR1 SGHTA, CDR2 FQGNSA. Deletions cut 0 bases from V and 0 bases from J, with 8 bases between. The CDR3 length is 15 residues. The CDR3 DNA is TGTGCCAGCAGCTTAGCAGCGAGCGTGAACACTGAAGCTTTCTTT. Its translation: CASSLAASVNTEAFF.

The sample holds many counts of this clonotype. The chain combines TRBV5-6 with TRBJ1-2; unclear D gene. The V end was cut by 4 bases, the J end by 0 bases, with 16 bases between. Germline lookup yields CDR1 SGHDT and CDR2 YYEEEE. The CDR3 runs to 16 residues. Here the CDR3 reads CASSPRPEYTNYGYTF. The CDR3 DNA sequence: TGTGCCAGCAGCCCCCGACCGGAATACACTAACTATGGCTACACCTTC.

The genes are TRBV23-1 and TRBJ2-2; D unresolved. TRBV23-1 carries the ORF label, with uncertain function. The CDR3 covers 13 residues. Trimming pared 0 bases from V and 6 bases from J, leaving 5 bases between. The chain's CDR3 is CASSQSAAGELFF. The CDR3 DNA sequence: TGCGCCAGCAGTCAATCGGCGGCCGGGGAGCTGTTTTTT.

J is TRBJ1-5 and V is TRBV6-6, with a weak D call TRBD1 (5 bases). The CDR3 spans 14 residues. The V gene's germline CDR1 is MNHNY and CDR2 SVGAGI (reference sequence). Trimming pared 3 bases from V and 6 bases from J, leaving 12 bases between. The CDR3 DNA follows: TGTGCCAGCAGTTATAGGACACATTCTCAGCCCCAGCATTTT. Amino acids: CASSYRTHSQPQHF.

The chain uses TRBV3-2 and TRBJ2-5; TRBD1, the table's D call, lacks a check against the DNA. TRBV3-2 is given as a pseudogene. The CDR3 consists of 16 residues. The chain's CDR3 is CASSPPPDRPGETQYF. CDR3 sequence (DNA): TGTGCCAGCAGCCCGCCCCCGGACAGGCCGGGAGAGACCCAGTACTTC.

This clonotype was recorded a few times. The rearrangement joins TRBV2 to TRBJ2-7; the D gene is possibly TRBD1 (6 bases). Trimming took off 6 bases at V and 2 bases at J, with 11 bases between the two ends. Germline CDR1 SNHLY, CDR2 FYNNEI. The CDR3 length is 13 residues. CDR3 DNA: TGTGCCAGCAGCCGACAGGCGGCCTACGAGCAGTACTTC. This translates into CASSRQAAYEQYF.

The rearrangement links TRBV20-1 to TRBJ2-3, with TRBD2 identical over 8 bases. With V trimmed by 1 base and J by 2 bases, 11 bases remained unmatched. Germline V gene sequence: CDR1 DFQATT, CDR2 SNEGSKA (reference sequence). The CDR3 is made up of 17 amino acids. The CDR3 spells CSARAFYGGAITDTQYF. DNA for the CDR3: TGCAGTGCTAGAGCCTTCTACGGGGGGGCAATCACAGATACGCAGTATTTT.

This clonotype showed up just once. The CDR3 loop is CASSGWGGLGTDTQYF. CDR3 sequence (DNA): TGTGCCAGCAGTGGGTGGGGGGGCCTAGGCACAGATACGCAGTATTTT. J is TRBJ2-3 and V is TRBV12-3 or TRBV12-4; maybe TRBD2 (7 bases). Trimming cost V 5 bases and J 1 base, with 16 bases left between them. This CDR3 has 16 amino acids.

This clonotype was seen a few times. The rearrangement joins TRBV5-1 to TRBJ1-6; possibly TRBD1 for D (5 bases). CDR1 is SGHRS, CDR2 YFSETQ, per germline. This CDR3 comprises 15 residues. V was shortened by 0 bases and J by 7 bases, with 11 bases between the two germline ends. DNA for the CDR3: TGCGCCAGCAGCTTGGGGGACTTATTAAATTCACCCCTCCACTTT. Translated, it gives CASSLGDLLNSPLHF.

This clonotype showed up just a few times. This chain uses TRBV29-1 with TRBJ1-4; D uncertain. This CDR3 contains 14 residues. CDR1 is SQVTM and CDR2 is ANQGSEA in the germline V gene. Trimming stripped 6 bases from V and 7 bases from J, with 18 bases between. In nucleotides, the CDR3 is TGCAGCGTGAGCCTCGGCGTGGCTAGTGAAAAACTGTTTTTT. It encodes CSVSLGVASEKLFF.

This chain connects TRBV5-4 to TRBJ2-3; D is possibly TRBD1 (5 bases). The CDR3 is made up of 13 amino acids. The germline gives CDR1 SGHNT, CDR2 YYREEE (reference sequence). The V end lost 2 bases, the J end lost 5 bases, and 9 bases lay between the germline ends. For the CDR3, the DNA is TGTGCCAGCAGCTTATATCAGGGAGATACGCAGTATTTT. It encodes CASSLYQGDTQYF.

This sequence joins TRBV9 and TRBJ2-6, with D perhaps TRBD1 or TRBD2 (5 bases each). V lost 6 bases, J lost 0 bases, and 16 bases lay in between. Germline CDR1 SGDLS, CDR2 YYNGEE. CDR3 size: 17 residues. The CDR3 nucleotides read TGTGCCAGCACCCCCGGGACGAAGAGCTCTGGGGCCAACGTCCTGACTTTC. It is translated as CASTPGTKSSGANVLTF.